The 24 T cell receptor beta chains reported below all come from one sample, sequenced in a study of shared clonotypes between healthy human individuals. Assay: immunoSEQ multiplex PCR; the TCRdb copy retains only in-frame clones and omits some. There are more than 2,000,000 clones in the sample; approximately 95% occur only once, and 0.39% lies in the top ten. The sequenced material came from naive CD4+ T cells from PBMCs. Subset: CD45RA+ positively selected. These TCRs come from a man between 18 and 29 years old in good health. Some clones in this sample may be carry-over from other donors' samples.

Points on this clone: Other DNA sequences in this sample translate to the same CDR3. The chain recombines TRBV7-3 with TRBJ2-3; D not resolved. Trimming shortened V by 5 bases and J by 1 base, and 7 bases separated the two germline ends. This CDR3 has 13 residues. Germline lookup yields CDR1 SGHTA and CDR2 FQGTGA. CDR3 coding DNA: TGTGCCAGCAGCAGGAGCCGCACAGATACGCAGTATTTT. It specifies CASSRSRTDTQYF.

This chain uses TRBV29-1 with TRBJ2-7; 8 nucleotides align to TRBD1. The CDR3 length is 12 residues. V lost 6 bases, J lost 10 bases, and 11 bases stayed unmatched. Germline V gene data show CDR1 as SQVTM and CDR2 as ANQGSEA. CDR3 nucleotides: TGCAGCGTAGGGGGGACAGGCCTCGGACAGTACTTC. This translates into CSVGGTGLGQYF.

The chain recombines TRBV2 with TRBJ1-5; unclear D gene. Germline V gene lookup returns CDR1 SNHLY and CDR2 FYNNEI. Trimming left V 2 bases short and J 1 base short, with 12 bases between. The CDR3 covers 16 residues. The CDR3 protein is CASSESPRESNQPQHF. CDR3 sequence (DNA): TGTGCCAGCAGTGAATCCCCCCGAGAGAGCAATCAGCCCCAGCATTTT.

V is TRBV7-2 and J is TRBJ1-1; D gene unclear. The CDR3 has 15 amino acids. Per the germline V gene, CDR1 is SGHTA and CDR2 is FQGNSA. Trimming removed 5 bases from V and 2 bases from J, with 15 bases in between. The DNA for the CDR3 is TGTGCCAGCAGCGCCCATCCAGGCCCTAACACTGAAGCTTTCTTT. This translates into CASSAHPGPNTEAFF.

This chain uses TRBV27 with TRBJ1-1, with D possibly matching TRBD1 (5 bases). Germline values: CDR1 MNHEY, CDR2 SMNVEV (reference sequence). The CDR3 contains 15 residues. V was clipped by 3 bases and J by 1 base, with 12 bases between them. In nucleotides, the CDR3 is TGTGCCAGCAGTTTTAGGACACCACGGAACACTGAAGCTTTCTTT. This codes for CASSFRTPRNTEAFF.

The CDR3 is CASRSRQGGTEAFF. DNA of the CDR3: TGTGCCAGCAGGTCGAGGCAGGGGGGGACTGAAGCTTTCTTT. The rearrangement joins TRBV6-4 to TRBJ1-1, with TRBD1 matching 7 bases. Germline values: CDR1 MRHNA, CDR2 SNTAGT. Trimming removed 6 bases from V and 5 bases from J; junction bases left unmatched: 9. The CDR3 consists of 14 residues.

The chain links TRBV6-6 to TRBJ2-1; 10 nucleotides agree with TRBD1. V lost 0 bases, J lost 5 bases, and 4 bases stayed unmatched. The length of the CDR3 is 16 residues. The germline V gene has CDR1 MNHNY and CDR2 SVGAGI (reference sequence). Here the CDR3 reads CASSYSRTGGHNEQFF. As DNA, the CDR3 is TGTGCCAGCAGTTACTCTCGGACAGGGGGACACAATGAGCAGTTCTTC.

This chain links TRBV6-7 with TRBJ1-5, with a possible D match to TRBD1 (6 bases). TRBV6-7 is given ORF status, its function remaining uncertain. The V gene lost 4 bases and the J gene lost 3 bases, with 7 bases spanning the gap. CDR3 size: 13 residues. The CDR3 DNA sequence: TGTGCCAGCAGTTGGGACATCAATCAGCCCCAGCATTTT. Its protein product is CASSWDINQPQHF.

This chain connects TRBV4-3 to TRBJ1-2, with D maybe TRBD1 (5 bases). The CDR3 is 14 residues long. Germline CDR1 LGHNA, CDR2 YSLEER. V dropped 0 bases and J dropped 2 bases, with 7 bases sitting between them. The chain's CDR3 is CASSQEKGNYGYTF. The DNA of the CDR3 is TGCGCCAGCAGCCAAGAGAAGGGGAACTATGGCTACACCTTC.

The J gene is TRBJ1-5, the V gene TRBV19; D remains ambiguous. CDR3 length: 15 residues. Germline V gives CDR1 LNHDA, CDR2 SQIVND (reference sequence). V was cut by 7 bases and J by 3 bases, with 16 bases left in between. The DNA of the CDR3 is TGTGCCAGTACTTATGGTGCCGGGTCCAATCAGCCCCAGCATTTT. Protein product: CASTYGAGSNQPQHF.

The chain combines TRBV7-9 with TRBJ2-5; D is unclear. The germline CDR1 and CDR2 sequences are SEHNR and FQNEAQ (reference sequence). V was cut by 0 bases and J by 0 bases, with 8 bases left in between. The CDR3 loop spans 15 amino acids. The CDR3 region is CASSLAEWYQETQYF. The DNA of the CDR3 is TGTGCCAGCAGCTTAGCGGAGTGGTACCAAGAGACCCAGTACTTC.

V usage is TRBV5-6 and J usage is TRBJ1-2; no clear D gene. Germline CDR1 SGHDT, CDR2 YYEEEE. Trimming pared 0 bases from V and 1 base from J, leaving 13 bases between. This CDR3 has 16 residues. This CDR3 is CASSLGQLRYNYGYTF. CDR3 sequence (DNA): TGTGCCAGCAGCTTGGGGCAGCTCCGCTATAACTATGGCTACACCTTC.

The rearrangement uses TRBV7-9 and TRBJ2-1; TRBD2 is a possible D gene (5 bases). V was shortened by 2 bases and J by 3 bases, with 17 bases between the two germline ends. CDR3 length: 17 amino acids. Per germline, CDR1 SEHNR and CDR2 FQNEAQ (reference sequence). Here the CDR3 reads CASSLRGLPPFYNEQFF. DNA for the CDR3: TGTGCCAGCAGCTTACGGGGTCTCCCCCCTTTCTACAATGAGCAGTTCTTC. The full variable domain, its missing parts supplied by reference TRBV7-9 and TRBJ2-1, is DTGVSQNPRHKITKRGQNVTFRCDPISEHNRLYWYRQTLGQGPEFLTYFQNEAQLEKSRLLSDRFSAERPKGSFSTLEIQRTEQGDSAMYLCASSLRGLPPFYNEQFFGPGTRLTVL.

The chain uses TRBV18 and TRBJ1-2; TRBD1 matches at 8 bases. The CDR3 spans 16 residues. The V gene end was trimmed by 4 bases and the J gene end by 0 bases; junction bases not matched to a gene: 7. Germline values: CDR1 KGHSH, CDR2 LQKENI. The DNA of the CDR3 is TGTGCCAGCTCACTACCTGGACAGGGAGCTAACTATGGCTACACCTTC. The encoded protein is CASSLPGQGANYGYTF. The full variable domain, with the rest looked up from reference TRBV18 and TRBJ1-2, is NAGVMQNPRHLVRRRGQEARLRCSPMKGHSHVYWYRQLPEEGLKFMVYLQKENIIDESGMPKERFSAEFPKEGPSILRIQQVVRGDSAAYFCASSLPGQGANYGYTFGSGTRLTVV.

This rearrangement joins TRBV9 to TRBJ1-2; no firm D call. The V gene's germline CDR1 is SGDLS and CDR2 YYNGEE. The V end was cut by 2 bases, the J end by 5 bases, with 19 bases between. The CDR3 totals 16 residues. CDR3 sequence: CASSVGQEGARYGYTF. The CDR3 DNA follows: TGTGCCAGCAGCGTCGGGCAGGAGGGAGCTCGGTATGGCTACACCTTC.

The gene calls are TRBV28 and TRBJ1-3; D might be TRBD1 (6 bases). The V end was cut by 4 bases, the J end by 0 bases, with 16 bases between. Germline CDR1 is MDHEN and CDR2 is SYDVKM. This CDR3 is built from 17 residues. CDR3 sequence reads: CASSSAPGTNSGNTIYF. CDR3 nucleotide sequence: TGTGCCAGCAGTTCAGCCCCCGGGACAAACTCTGGAAACACCATATATTTT.

The chain joins TRBV10-3 to TRBJ1-3; D is uncertain. The CDR3 length is 13 residues. V was shortened by 4 bases and J by 5 bases, with 9 bases between the two germline ends. Germline CDR1 ENHRY, CDR2 SYGVKD. CDR3 sequence: CAISAGERNTIYF. CDR3 nucleotide sequence: TGTGCCATCAGTGCCGGTGAGAGAAACACCATATATTTT.

The chain links TRBV5-6 to TRBJ1-2; no definite D call. Trimming left V 0 bases short and J 3 bases short, with 9 bases between. The CDR3 totals 14 residues. The germline V gene has CDR1 SGHDT and CDR2 YYEEEE. CDR3 loop: CASSLGAGHYGYTF. The CDR3 DNA follows: TGTGCCAGCAGCTTGGGGGCAGGCCACTATGGCTACACCTTC.

The V and J genes are TRBV5-1 and TRBJ1-1, with D uncertain. Germline V gene sequence: CDR1 SGHRS, CDR2 YFSETQ. The CDR3 loop spans 11 amino acids. V lost 5 bases, J lost 1 base, and 3 bases lay in between. The CDR3 DNA reads as TGCGCCAGCAGACAGAACACTGAAGCTTTCTTT. Encoded protein: CASRQNTEAFF.

Concerning this clone: The identical CDR3 is also encoded by other nucleotide sequences in the sample. V gene TRBV7-2 combines with J gene TRBJ1-5; no clear D. CDR3 length: 12 amino acids. V was trimmed by 3 bases and J by 6 bases, leaving 6 bases between them. The germline gives CDR1 SGHTA, CDR2 FQGNSA. The CDR3 loop reads CASSFGGQPQHF. The CDR3 nucleotides read TGTGCCAGCAGCTTCGGAGGTCAGCCCCAGCATTTT.

The chain recombines TRBV5-1 with TRBJ2-7, with D perhaps TRBD1 (6 bases). This CDR3 has 15 residues. V shed 2 bases and J shed 4 bases, with 16 bases lying between them. Germline-derived CDR1 and CDR2 are SGHRS and YFSETQ. The CDR3 DNA reads TGCGCCAGCAGCTTCTCTGGGACAACCCCATACGAGCAGTACTTC. It codes for CASSFSGTTPYEQYF. The full variable domain, completed using reference TRBV5-1 and TRBJ2-7, is KAGVTQTPRYLIKTRGQQVTLSCSPISGHRSVSWYQQTPGQGLQFLFEYFSETQRNKGNFPGRFSGRQFSNSRSEMNVSTLELGDSALYLCASSFSGTTPYEQYFGPGTRLTVT.

The chain recombines TRBV7-2 with TRBJ2-1; 9 bases agree with TRBD2. CDR1 is SGHTA and CDR2 is FQGNSA in the germline V gene. The CDR3 is 16 residues long. J was trimmed by 0 bases and V by 8 bases; bases with no gene match: 8. CDR3: CASRRYSGGSYNEQFF. CDR3 in DNA: TGTGCCAGCCGAAGATATAGCGGGGGCTCCTACAATGAGCAGTTCTTC.

The V gene is TRBV13, the J gene TRBJ1-1; 7 bases line up with TRBD1. Germline CDR1 reads PRHDT; CDR2 reads FYEKMQ (reference sequence). The CDR3 is made up of 15 amino acids. Germline trimming cut 5 bases from V and 2 bases from J; bases unmatched to any gene: 8. The CDR3 nucleotides read TGTGCCAGCAGCGACAGGGACGCCGGCAACACTGAAGCTTTCTTT. Residues: CASSDRDAGNTEAFF.

The chain has TRBV18 and TRBJ2-7; D uncertain. Germline CDR1 is KGHSH and CDR2 is LQKENI. The CDR3 runs 13 residues. Trimming stripped 1 base from V and 6 bases from J, with 10 bases between. CDR3 in DNA: TGTGCCAGCTCACCACAGCTAGTTGCCGAGCAGTACTTC. Amino acid sequence: CASSPQLVAEQYF.